Reported below is one TCR beta chain. Germline CDR1 reads SGHRS; CDR2 reads YFSETQ. Trimming stripped 4 bases from V and 1 base from J, with 17 bases between. This CDR3 has 16 amino acids. Authors' analysis steps: Amplification with reference gene primers provided the estimates of nucleated cell counts. Here immunoSEQ multiplex PCR was the method, and the copy in TCRdb shows in-frame clones only, minus some. The DNA gave D and trimming, while V, J and clone size come from that table. The sample lists 200,000 to 250,000 clones; roughly 79% were seen once. This entry comes from a study of blood T cell repertoires in COVID-19. The wider study: From the United States, Italy and Spain came samples of acute and convalescent COVID-19.

The sequenced sample consisted of PBMCs or T cells enriched from blood (not recorded which). This chain joins TRBV5-1 and TRBJ1-1; D unclear. The receptor's source is a woman aged 45-60 years with acute COVID-19. CDR3: CASSPGRGAANTEAFF. Here the CDR3 DNA reads TGCGCCAGCAGCCCTGGGCGGGGAGCGGCGAACACTGAAGCTTTCTTT.